This TCR beta chain emerged from a study of T cells after yellow fever vaccination. This clonotype was counted at least ten times. Germline assignment: CDR1 SGHDT and CDR2 YYEEEE. Between the trimmed V and J ends, which lost 2 bases and 0 bases, there was a span of 11 bases. CDR3 length: 16 residues. TCRdb fed the 5' RACE reads into MiXCR, producing one record per CDR3 protein. The sample contains 300,000 to 400,000 distinct CDR3 sequences, approximately 4% of which appear only once. The rearrangement uses TRBV5-6 and TRBJ1-4; D not certain. The sample here was PBMCs, taken 5 days after the yellow fever booster vaccination. The receptor comes from a man between 18 and 29 years old who received the YFV17D yellow fever vaccine. This CDR3 is CASSFGPTSTNEKLFF. CDR3 nucleotides: TGTGCCAGCAGCTTCGGGCCGACCTCAACTAATGAAAAACTGTTTTTT.